This TCR beta chain was retrieved from a study of blood T cell repertoires in COVID-19. Study summary: The study drew acute and convalescent COVID-19 samples from the United States, Italy and Spain.

V lost 4 bases and J lost 2; bases outside the gene matches: 5. From germline, CDR1 is SGDLS and CDR2 YYNGEE. The CDR3 spans 14 residues. Original data processing: Amplification of reference gene primers provided the estimated nucleated cell counts. Method: immunoSEQ multiplex PCR; TCRdb's copy keeps in-frame clones and lacks some. That table supplies the V and J calls and clone size; D and trimming were determined from the DNA. This sample has around 240,000 clones, with roughly 84% found just once. This TCR came from a woman aged 50 to 65 with acute or convalescent COVID-19. Sequences were obtained from peripheral blood. The gene calls are TRBV9 and TRBJ1-1; 7 nucleotides line up with TRBD1. The CDR3 protein is CASSPGTVNTEAFF. The CDR3 nucleotides are TGTGCCAGCAGCCCCGGGACAGTAAACACTGAAGCTTTCTTT.